The TCR beta chain under discussion was sequenced for a study of blood T cell repertoires in COVID-19. The overall study: Acute-phase and convalescent COVID-19 samples originated in the United States, Italy and Spain. PBMCs, B-cell-depleted T cells, or T cells provided the cDNA or gDNA that made up the material.

In the authors' methods: Amplification of reference gene primers provided the estimated nucleated cell counts. The repertoire was sequenced with immunoSEQ multiplex PCR; TCRdb's copy has only in-frame clones and lacks some. For V, J and clone size, that table is used; D and trimming come from the DNA. The profile covers 8,500 to 14,000 clones, with over 70% appearing a single time and around 9.9% taken by the ten largest. Per the germline V gene, CDR1 is SGHRS and CDR2 is YFSETQ. The CDR3 is 15 amino acids. Trimming took off 0 bases at V and 7 bases at J, with 14 bases between the two ends. The receptor comes from a human donor in a cohort sampled during active COVID-19. The rearrangement joins TRBV5-1 to TRBJ1-5; TRBD1 might be the D (5 bases). What was sequenced was peripheral blood. CDR3 protein: CASSLAGYQGQPQHF. CDR3 nucleotide sequence: TGCGCCAGCAGCTTGGCAGGGTACCAAGGGCAGCCCCAGCATTTT. Drawing the rest from reference TRBV5-1 and TRBJ1-5, the complete variable domain is KAGVTQTPRYLIKTRGQQVTLSCSPISGHRSVSWYQQTPGQGLQFLFEYFSETQRNKGNFPGRFSGRQFSNSRSEMNVSTLELGDSALYLCASSLAGYQGQPQHFGDGTRLSIL.